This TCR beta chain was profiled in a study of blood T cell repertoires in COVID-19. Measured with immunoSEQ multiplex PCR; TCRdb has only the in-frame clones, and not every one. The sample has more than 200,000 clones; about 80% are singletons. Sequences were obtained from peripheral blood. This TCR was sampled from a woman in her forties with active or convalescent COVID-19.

For the CDR3, the DNA is TGCGCCAGCAGCCAAGACGGGACTACTTTCTACGAGCAGTACTTC. This codes for CASSQDGTTFYEQYF. This chain joins TRBV4-1 and TRBJ2-7, with 7 bases identical to TRBD2. The V gene's germline CDR1 is MGHRA and CDR2 YSYEKL. Trimming at V came to 0 bases and at J to 3 bases, leaving 5 bases not matched to a gene. The CDR3 covers 15 residues.